This is a list of T cell receptor beta chains from one sample in a study of blood T cell repertoires in COVID-19. Assay: immunoSEQ multiplex PCR; the TCRdb copy retains only in-frame clones and omits some. The sample carries around 100,000 clones, approximately 84% recorded once. Sequences were obtained from peripheral blood. The origin of the receptors is a woman aged 55-70 years with acute or convalescent COVID-19. CDR3s include the opening cysteine and the closing phenylalanine or tryptophan.

>TRBV6-5
CASSGLSNYGYTF
>TRBV7-2
CASSERGGRGVTQYF
>TRBV10-3
CAISSSRNEQYF
>TRBV7-2
CASSLARDTQYF
>TRBV6-5
CASSRSGGLGNTIYF
>TRBV28
CASRSGTGTGQPQHF
>TRBV18
CASSPQDSGTWQYF
>TRBV5-6
CASSFNEGGLRRNTEAFF
>TRBV3-1/TRBV3-2
CASSRGHQNTEAFF
>TRBV30
CAWSVPGTGFRSPLHF
>TRBV2
CASETGGAGEQFF
>TRBV24-1
CATSDYGTGDAGELFF
>TRBV28
CASSSPAGADNEQFF
>TRBV5-5
CASSLGQYSYNSPLHF
>TRBV5-1
CASSLREFNSPLHF
>TRBV28
CASITVGDEKLFF
>TRBV7-9
CASSLGLWGGSGANVLTF
>TRBV12-3/TRBV12-4
CASSPYSGYEQYF
>TRBV28
CASSYKGARVAF
>TRBV3-1/TRBV3-2
CASSQDPGSNQPQHF
>TRBV18
CASSPQLAGADTQYF
>TRBV10-3
CAINGGLDQPQHF
>TRBV10-3
CAISWTGQNEQFF
>TRBV11-2
CASSFGLAGGRNTGELFF
>TRBV5-4
CASSKGQGVRGYEQYF
>TRBV6-5
CASSLDRADEKLFF
>TRBV19
CASKQPGTGDEKLFF
>TRBV28
CASRVAGGAGEKLFF
>TRBV29-1
CSVRGLGGNNEQFF
>TRBV3-1/TRBV3-2
CASSPTLAGGNNEQFF
>TRBV2
CASSVGGKGNEQFF
>TRBV2
CASSERHGGGGYTF
>TRBV18
CASSPDRGAEAFF
>TRBV20-1
CSARGNTEAFF
>TRBV20-1
CSARDWPAQHF